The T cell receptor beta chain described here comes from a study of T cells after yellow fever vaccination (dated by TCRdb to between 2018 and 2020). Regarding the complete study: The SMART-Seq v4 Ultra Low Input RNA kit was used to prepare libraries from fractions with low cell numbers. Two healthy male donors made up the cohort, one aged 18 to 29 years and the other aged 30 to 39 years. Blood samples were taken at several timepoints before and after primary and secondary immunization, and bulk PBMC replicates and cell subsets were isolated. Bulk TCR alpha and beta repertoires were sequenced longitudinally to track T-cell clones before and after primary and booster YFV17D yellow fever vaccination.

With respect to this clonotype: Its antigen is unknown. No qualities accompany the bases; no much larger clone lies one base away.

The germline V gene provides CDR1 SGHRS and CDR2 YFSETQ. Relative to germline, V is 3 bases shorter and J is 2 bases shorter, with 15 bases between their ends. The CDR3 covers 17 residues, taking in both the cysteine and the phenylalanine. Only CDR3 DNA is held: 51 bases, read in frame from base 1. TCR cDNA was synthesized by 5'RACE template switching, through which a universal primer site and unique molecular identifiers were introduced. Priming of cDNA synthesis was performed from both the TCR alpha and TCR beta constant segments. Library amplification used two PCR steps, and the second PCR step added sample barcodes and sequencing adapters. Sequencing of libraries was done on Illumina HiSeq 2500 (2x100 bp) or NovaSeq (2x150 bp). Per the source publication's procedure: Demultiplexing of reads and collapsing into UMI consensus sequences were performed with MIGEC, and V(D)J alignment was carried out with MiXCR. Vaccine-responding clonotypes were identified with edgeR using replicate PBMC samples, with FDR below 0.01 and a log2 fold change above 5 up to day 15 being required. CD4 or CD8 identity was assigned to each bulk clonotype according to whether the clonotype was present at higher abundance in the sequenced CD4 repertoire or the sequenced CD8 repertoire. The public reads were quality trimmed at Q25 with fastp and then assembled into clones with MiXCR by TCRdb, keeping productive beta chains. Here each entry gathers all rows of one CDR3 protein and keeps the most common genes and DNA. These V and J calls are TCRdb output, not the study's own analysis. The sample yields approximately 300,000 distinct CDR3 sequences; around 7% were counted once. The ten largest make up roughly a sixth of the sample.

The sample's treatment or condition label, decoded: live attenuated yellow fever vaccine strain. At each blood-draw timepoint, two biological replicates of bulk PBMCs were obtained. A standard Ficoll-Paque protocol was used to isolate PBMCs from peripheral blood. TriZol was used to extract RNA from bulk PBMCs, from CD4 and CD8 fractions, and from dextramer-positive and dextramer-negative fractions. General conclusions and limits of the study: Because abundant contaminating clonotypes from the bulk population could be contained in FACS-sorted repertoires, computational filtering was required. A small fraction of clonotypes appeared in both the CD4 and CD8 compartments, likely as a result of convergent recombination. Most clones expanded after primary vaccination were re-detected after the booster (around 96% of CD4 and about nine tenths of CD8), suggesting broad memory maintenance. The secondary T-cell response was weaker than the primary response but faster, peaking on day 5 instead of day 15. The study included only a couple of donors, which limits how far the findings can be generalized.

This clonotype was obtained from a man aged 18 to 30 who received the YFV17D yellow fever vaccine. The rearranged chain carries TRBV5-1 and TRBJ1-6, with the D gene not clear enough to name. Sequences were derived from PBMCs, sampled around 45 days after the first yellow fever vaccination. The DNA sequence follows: TGCGCCAGCAGCTCGCGTCCGACCGGGACCTATAATTCACCCCTCCACTTT. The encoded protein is CASSSRPTGTYNSPLHF.